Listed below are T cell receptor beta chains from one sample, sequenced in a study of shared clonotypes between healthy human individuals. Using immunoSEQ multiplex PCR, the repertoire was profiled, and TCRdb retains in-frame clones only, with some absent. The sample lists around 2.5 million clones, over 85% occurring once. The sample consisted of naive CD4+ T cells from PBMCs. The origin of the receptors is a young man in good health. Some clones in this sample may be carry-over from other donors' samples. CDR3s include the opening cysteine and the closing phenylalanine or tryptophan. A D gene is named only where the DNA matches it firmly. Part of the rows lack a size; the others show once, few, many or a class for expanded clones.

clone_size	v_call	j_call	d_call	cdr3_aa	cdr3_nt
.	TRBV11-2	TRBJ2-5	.	CASSPNTGYQETQYF	TGTGCCAGCAGCCCTAACACAGGGTACCAAGAGACCCAGTACTTC
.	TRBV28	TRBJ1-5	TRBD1	CASSSGQGAYYSNQPQHF	TGTGCCAGCAGCTCCGGACAGGGGGCTTACTATAGCAATCAGCCCCAGCATTTT
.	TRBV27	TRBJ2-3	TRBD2	CASTTSGRAELDTQYF	TGTGCCAGCACCACTAGCGGGAGGGCCGAATTAGATACGCAGTATTTT
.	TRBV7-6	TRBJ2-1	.	CASSSLRSADEQFF	TGTGCCAGCAGCTCCCTCAGGTCGGCCGATGAGCAGTTCTTC
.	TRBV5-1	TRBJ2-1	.	CASSFQHSSYNEQFF	TGCGCCAGCAGCTTCCAGCACAGCTCCTACAATGAGCAGTTCTTC
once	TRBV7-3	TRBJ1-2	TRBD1	CASSQNRGYGYTF	TGTGCCAGCAGCCAGAACAGGGGGTATGGCTACACCTTC
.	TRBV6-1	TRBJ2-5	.	CASNREEAQETQYF	TGTGCCAGCAACAGGGAGGAGGCACAAGAGACCCAGTACTTC
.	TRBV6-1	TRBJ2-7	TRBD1	CASNFLDRSSYEQYF	TGTGCCAGCAATTTCTTGGACAGGAGCTCCTACGAGCAGTACTTC
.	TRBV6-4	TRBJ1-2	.	CASSPTGKGYGYTF	TGTGCCAGCAGCCCGACAGGAAAGGGATATGGCTACACCTTC
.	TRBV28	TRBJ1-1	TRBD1	CASRIGGAGGTEAFF	TGTGCCAGCAGGATTGGAGGGGCAGGGGGCACTGAAGCTTTCTTT
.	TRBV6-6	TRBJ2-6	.	CASSGGGNSGANVLTF	TGTGCCAGCTCCGGCGGAGGGAACTCTGGGGCCAACGTCCTGACTTTC
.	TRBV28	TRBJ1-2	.	CASSPTPTGIPGF	TGTGCCAGCAGCCCCACCCCCACAGGGATCCCTGGCTTC
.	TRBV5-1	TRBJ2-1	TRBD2	CASSFKRGRAYNEQFF	TGCGCCAGCAGCTTCAAGCGGGGCCGGGCTTACAATGAGCAGTTCTTC
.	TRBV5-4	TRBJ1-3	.	CASSFGEVSYGNTIYF	TGTGCCAGCAGCTTTGGGGAAGTTAGTTATGGAAACACCATATATTTT
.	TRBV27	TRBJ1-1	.	CASRNTPGTEAFF	TGTGCCAGCAGAAATACACCGGGGACTGAAGCTTTCTTT
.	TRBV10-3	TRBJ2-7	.	CAISESTGSPYEQYF	TGTGCCATCAGTGAGTCTACAGGATCTCCCTACGAGCAGTACTTC
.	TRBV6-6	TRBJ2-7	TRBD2	CASRSESGRPLEQYF	TGTGCCAGCAGAAGTGAGAGCGGGAGGCCCCTCGAGCAGTACTTC
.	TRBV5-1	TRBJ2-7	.	CASSLDTLYEQYF	TGCGCCAGCAGCTTGGACACCCTTTACGAGCAGTACTTC
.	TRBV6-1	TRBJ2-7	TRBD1	CASSARQGNIYEQYF	TGTGCCAGCAGTGCACGACAGGGTAACATCTACGAGCAGTACTTC
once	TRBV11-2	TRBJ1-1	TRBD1	CASSPEGQGNTEAFF	TGTGCCAGCAGCCCGGAAGGACAGGGGAACACTGAAGCTTTCTTT
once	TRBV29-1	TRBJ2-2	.	CSVGRPNTGELFF	TGCAGCGTAGGGAGACCTAACACCGGGGAGCTGTTTTTT
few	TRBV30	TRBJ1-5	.	CAWSSSGNQPQHF	TGTGCCTGGAGTAGCTCCGGCAATCAGCCCCAGCATTTT
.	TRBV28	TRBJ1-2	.	CASSLPGGDYGYTF	TGTGCCAGCAGTTTACCAGGTGGGGACTATGGCTACACCTTC
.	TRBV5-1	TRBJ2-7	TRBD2	CASSSGLAGGYEQYF	TGCGCCAGCAGCTCGGGACTAGCGGGAGGTTACGAGCAGTACTTC
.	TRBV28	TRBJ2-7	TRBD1	CASRQQGPLSYEQYF	TGTGCCAGCAGACAACAGGGGCCACTGTCCTACGAGCAGTACTTC
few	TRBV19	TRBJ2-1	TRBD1	CASSLTGGRNEQFF	TGTGCCAGTAGTCTTACAGGGGGCCGCAATGAGCAGTTCTTC
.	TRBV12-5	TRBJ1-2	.	CASGFANYGYTF	TGTGCTAGTGGTTTCGCCAACTATGGCTACACCTTC
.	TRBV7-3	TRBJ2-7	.	CASSFRRNSYEQYF	TGTGCCAGCAGCTTTAGGCGGAACTCCTACGAGCAGTACTTC
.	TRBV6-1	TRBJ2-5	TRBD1	CASSDRGWETQYF	TGTGCCAGCAGTGACAGGGGGTGGGAGACCCAGTACTTC
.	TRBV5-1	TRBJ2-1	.	CASSPGNRSYNEQFF	TGCGCCAGCAGCCCCGGGAATAGAAGCTACAATGAGCAGTTCTTC
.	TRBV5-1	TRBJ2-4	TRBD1	CASSHYPTGENIQYF	TGCGCCAGCAGCCATTACCCCACAGGGGAAAACATTCAGTACTTC
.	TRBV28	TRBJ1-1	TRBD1	CAVVGTEGTEAFF	TGTGCAGTCGTTGGGACAGAGGGGACTGAAGCTTTCTTT
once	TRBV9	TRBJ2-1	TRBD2	CASSPREGLYNEQFF	TGTGCCAGCAGCCCGCGGGAGGGCCTATACAATGAGCAGTTCTTC